This T cell receptor (beta chain) is drawn from a study of cytomegalovirus exposure and HLA in healthy donors. This clone showed up just a few times. Primers: 60 Vbeta forward and 13 Jbeta reverse. The method was immunoSEQ multiplex PCR; TCRdb's version includes in-frame clones alone and lacks a portion of them. Among 120,000 or so clones listed, 15% to 17% were seen once. Germline CDR1 is SGHDT and CDR2 is YYEEEE. Trimming removed 1 base from V and 5 bases from J; junction bases left unmatched: 9. The CDR3 is made up of 16 amino acids. Sample: PBMCs. This clonotype was sampled from a woman between 18 and 29 years old in good health and CMV-seronegative. This chain links TRBV5-6 with TRBJ2-1; 7 bases map to TRBD2. CDR3 nucleotides: TGTGCCAGCAGCTTGAAAGGGGAGGGCCTGAACAATGAGCAGTTCTTC. Protein: CASSLKGEGLNNEQFF.